The 13 T cell receptor beta chains presented below share a single source sample, sequenced in a study of T cells in localized non-small cell lung cancer. Measured with immunoSEQ multiplex PCR; TCRdb has only the in-frame clones, and not every one. The sample comprises 35,000 to 50,000 clones, more than 75% of which are singletons, and about 6.5% rests with the top ten. The source was peripheral blood, collected before any cancer treatment. The receptors were sampled from a man aged 40 to 75 with stage I lung adenocarcinoma.

V is TRBV10-2 and J is TRBJ2-1; D is ambiguous. The V end was cut by 2 bases, the J end by 3 bases, with 5 bases between. CDR3 size: 13 residues. CDR1 is WSHSY and CDR2 is SAAADI in the germline V gene. In nucleotides, the CDR3 is TGCGCCAGCAGTGAGGCTGGCTACAATGAGCAGTTCTTC. Encoded protein: CASSEAGYNEQFF.

The chain links TRBV28 to TRBJ1-1; D remains ambiguous. This CDR3 is 12 amino acids long. The germline CDR1 and CDR2 sequences are MDHEN and SYDVKM. Trimming cost V 5 bases and J 0 bases, with 4 bases left between them. CDR3 in DNA: TGTGCCAGCAGTCCTCTGAACACTGAAGCTTTCTTT. Amino acid sequence: CASSPLNTEAFF.

The rearrangement joins TRBV9 to TRBJ2-2; D ambiguous. The CDR3 runs 17 residues. Germline V gives CDR1 SGDLS, CDR2 YYNGEE. The germline V and J ends were trimmed by 0 bases and 5 bases, with 17 bases remaining between them. The CDR3 protein is CASSVGVSLVRTGELFF. In nucleotides, the CDR3 is TGTGCCAGCAGCGTAGGGGTCAGCTTGGTTCGGACCGGGGAGCTGTTTTTT.

The rearrangement uses TRBV19 and TRBJ2-1; 11 positions agree with TRBD2. This CDR3 has 15 residues. Per the germline V gene, CDR1 is LNHDA and CDR2 is SQIVND (reference sequence). J was trimmed by 4 bases and V by 7 bases; bases with no gene match: 6. The CDR3 spells CASTTGTSGYNEQFF. For the CDR3, the DNA is TGTGCCAGTACTACCGGGACTAGCGGTTACAATGAGCAGTTCTTC. Using reference TRBV19 and TRBJ2-1 for the parts outside the CDR3, the full variable domain is DGGITQSPKYLFRKEGQNVTLSCEQNLNHDAMYWYRQDPGQGLRLIYYSQIVNDFQKGDIAEGYSVSREKKESFPLTVTSAQKNPTAFYLCASTTGTSGYNEQFFGPGTRLTVL.

The V and J genes are TRBV5-1 and TRBJ1-1, with 8 bases fitting TRBD1. Germline V gene sequence: CDR1 SGHRS, CDR2 YFSETQ. The CDR3 sequence is 15 residues long. After removal of 4 bases from V and 6 bases from J, the junction contained 11 bases not matched to a gene. The CDR3 spells CASSGSGQGSAEAFF. CDR3 in DNA: TGCGCCAGCAGCGGAAGCGGACAGGGTAGCGCTGAAGCTTTCTTT.

The V gene is TRBV5-1, the J gene TRBJ1-4; no definite D call. CDR1 and CDR2 (germline): SGHRS, YFSETQ. The CDR3 is 13 residues long. V was clipped by 0 bases and J by 8 bases, with 8 bases between them. The CDR3: CASSLAVGEKLFF. CDR3 bases: TGCGCCAGCAGCTTGGCGGTAGGGGAAAAACTGTTTTTT.

This sequence joins TRBV27 and TRBJ2-1; D gene unclear. V lost 5 bases and J lost 6, with 8 bases in between. The CDR3 sequence is 12 residues long. The V gene's germline CDR1 is MNHEY and CDR2 SMNVEV (reference sequence). Here the CDR3 DNA reads TGTGCCAGCAGTGGATGGGCCAATGAGCAGTTCTTC. Translating gives CASSGWANEQFF.

The chain recombines TRBV5-4 with TRBJ2-2; D assignment may be TRBD1 or TRBD2 (5 bases each). The germline gives CDR1 SGHNT, CDR2 YYREEE (reference sequence). The CDR3 totals 16 residues. V was clipped by 1 base and J by 6 bases, with 16 bases between them. The CDR3 nucleotides read TGTGCCAGCAGCTTGTACGGCAGGGAGAGGCCCGGGGAGCTGTTTTTT. The encoded protein is CASSLYGRERPGELFF.

The V gene is TRBV28, the J gene TRBJ2-3; 9 bases map to TRBD2. V was clipped by 2 bases and J by 4 bases; unmatched bases: 4. The germline CDR1 and CDR2 sequences are MDHEN and SYDVKM. The length of the CDR3 is 15 residues. As DNA, the CDR3 is TGTGCCAGCAGTTTAGCGGGAGGGCCTCCAGATACGCAGTATTTT. It encodes CASSLAGGPPDTQYF.

The chain recombines TRBV2 with TRBJ2-2; D call uncertain. The CDR3 length is 16 residues. From germline, CDR1 is SNHLY and CDR2 FYNNEI. The V and J ends lost 1 base and 0 bases respectively, with 9 bases between them. CDR3 sequence (DNA): TGTGCCAGCAGTGAAGGGACGTACGCGAACACCGGGGAGCTGTTTTTT. Translating gives CASSEGTYANTGELFF.

This clone was recorded once. J is TRBJ2-5 and V is TRBV7-2; 7 bases are a match to TRBD2. The CDR3 has 16 residues. V shed 1 base, J shed 4 bases, and the junction held 9 bases outside the gene matches. Germline V gene lookup returns CDR1 SGHTA and CDR2 FQGNSA. The CDR3 nucleotides are TGTGCCAGCAGCTTAGAAGGACTGGGCGGGGGAGAGACCCAGTACTTC. Protein: CASSLEGLGGGETQYF. Full variable domain (remainder filled in from reference TRBV7-2 and TRBJ2-5): GAGVSQSPSNKVTEKGKDVELRCDPISGHTALYWYRQSLGQGLEFLIYFQGNSAPDKSGLPSDRFSAERTGGSVSTLTIQRTQQEDSAVYLCASSLEGLGGGETQYFGPGTRLLVL.

The rearrangement links TRBV10-3 to TRBJ2-7; TRBD2 might be the D (6 bases). The CDR3 extends over 14 amino acids. CDR1 ENHRY and CDR2 SYGVKD come from the germline V gene. Trimming removed 9 bases from V and 4 bases from J, with 19 bases in between. The CDR3 bases are TGTGCCATTGGGACTGGCGGGGCCCAGTACGAGCAGTACTTC. It encodes CAIGTGGAQYEQYF.

This chain links TRBV5-1 with TRBJ2-1, with a possible D match to TRBD2 (6 bases). Trimming removed 1 base at V and 8 bases at J, with 13 bases between. The germline V gene has CDR1 SGHRS and CDR2 YFSETQ. The CDR3 has 14 amino acids. CDR3 DNA: TGCGCCAGCAGCTTGATGGGGGGTCGCGATGAGCAGTTCTTC. Translation gives CASSLMGGRDEQFF.